This is a list of T cell receptor beta chains from one sample in a study of T-cell memory formation after mild COVID-19. TCRdb ran MiXCR on the 5' RACE reads and lists one entry per CDR3 protein. Of 450,000 or so distinct CDR3 sequences in the sample, 25% were seen once. Material for sequencing was PBMCs or a T cell subset sorted from them (not recorded which). The receptors originated from an adult woman who had mild COVID-19 (a few samples of this study predate the infection). Cell type and time point are not known. The CDR3 runs from the conserved cysteine through the conserved F or W. Fields, in order: J gene, D gene, CDR3 length, clone size, V gene, CDR3 protein, CDR3 DNA. The D gene is left open where the match is weak. A row's size may be missing; if present it is once, few, many or a size class.

j_call: TRBJ2-1; d_call: TRBD1; cdr3_length: 13; clone_size: few; v_call: TRBV5-4; cdr3_aa: CASSSQGADEQFF; cdr3_nt: TGTGCCAGCAGCTCTCAGGGGGCAGATGAGCAGTTCTTC
j_call: TRBJ2-5; d_call: .; cdr3_length: 15; clone_size: .; v_call: TRBV19; cdr3_aa: CASTAAGWRSETQYF; cdr3_nt: TGTGCCAGTACCGCGGCGGGCTGGAGGTCAGAGACCCAGTACTTC
j_call: TRBJ2-7; d_call: .; cdr3_length: 13; clone_size: .; v_call: TRBV10-3; cdr3_aa: CAISEGVGYEQYF; cdr3_nt: TGTGCCATCAGTGAGGGTGTAGGCTACGAGCAGTACTTC
j_call: TRBJ2-4; d_call: .; cdr3_length: 16; clone_size: .; v_call: TRBV7-8; cdr3_aa: CASSLANRDPKNIQYF; cdr3_nt: TGTGCCAGCAGCTTAGCGAACAGGGATCCCAAAAACATTCAGTACTTC
j_call: TRBJ1-6; d_call: .; cdr3_length: 12; clone_size: few; v_call: TRBV5-1; cdr3_aa: CASSTTGSPLHF; cdr3_nt: TGCGCCAGCAGCACGACAGGTTCACCCCTCCACTTT
j_call: TRBJ2-1; d_call: .; cdr3_length: 16; clone_size: .; v_call: TRBV30; cdr3_aa: CAWNQGPAGHYNEQFF; cdr3_nt: TGTGCCTGGAACCAAGGACCAGCCGGCCACTACAATGAGCAGTTCTTC
j_call: TRBJ2-7; d_call: .; cdr3_length: 14; clone_size: .; v_call: TRBV30; cdr3_aa: CAWSVGGFTYEQYF; cdr3_nt: TGTGCCTGGAGTGTAGGGGGGTTCACCTACGAGCAGTACTTC
j_call: TRBJ2-7; d_call: .; cdr3_length: 16; clone_size: few; v_call: TRBV15; cdr3_aa: CATSRDYGASSYEQYF; cdr3_nt: TGTGCCACCAGCAGAGATTACGGGGCGAGCTCCTACGAGCAGTACTTC
j_call: TRBJ1-3; d_call: .; cdr3_length: 19; clone_size: .; v_call: TRBV7-6; cdr3_aa: CASSPRAYGDTYSGNTIYF; cdr3_nt: TGTGCCAGCAGCCCCAGGGCCTATGGGGACACATACTCTGGAAACACCATATATTTT
j_call: TRBJ2-7; d_call: TRBD2; cdr3_length: 15; clone_size: .; v_call: TRBV12-3/TRBV12-4; cdr3_aa: CASSLLAGVLGEQYF; cdr3_nt: TGTGCCAGCAGTTTGCTAGCGGGAGTCTTGGGCGAGCAGTACTTC
j_call: TRBJ1-1; d_call: .; cdr3_length: 13; clone_size: few; v_call: TRBV7-2; cdr3_aa: CASSLALGSEAFF; cdr3_nt: TGTGCCAGCAGCTTAGCACTAGGTTCTGAAGCTTTCTTT
j_call: TRBJ1-5; d_call: .; cdr3_length: 14; clone_size: .; v_call: TRBV10-3; cdr3_aa: CAISESFSHQPQHF; cdr3_nt: TGTGCCATCAGTGAGTCGTTCAGCCATCAGCCCCAGCATTTT
j_call: TRBJ1-1; d_call: .; cdr3_length: 17; clone_size: few; v_call: TRBV6-2/TRBV6-3; cdr3_aa: CASSYTRGRGPNTEAFF; cdr3_nt: TGTGCCAGCAGTTACACCCGGGGCAGGGGCCCGAACACTGAAGCTTTCTTT